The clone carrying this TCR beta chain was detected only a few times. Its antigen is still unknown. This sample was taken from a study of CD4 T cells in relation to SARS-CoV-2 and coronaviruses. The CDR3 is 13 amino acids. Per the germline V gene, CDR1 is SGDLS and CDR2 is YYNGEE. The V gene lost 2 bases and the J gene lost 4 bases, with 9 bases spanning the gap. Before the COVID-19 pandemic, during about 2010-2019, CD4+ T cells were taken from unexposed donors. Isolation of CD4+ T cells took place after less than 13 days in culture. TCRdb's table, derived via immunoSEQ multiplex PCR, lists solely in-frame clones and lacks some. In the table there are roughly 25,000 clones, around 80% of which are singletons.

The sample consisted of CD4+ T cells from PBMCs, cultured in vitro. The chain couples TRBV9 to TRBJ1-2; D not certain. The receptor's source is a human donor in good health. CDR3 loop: CASSVGRPYGYTF. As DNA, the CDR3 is TGTGCCAGCAGCGTCGGACGGCCCTATGGCTACACCTTC.